The clone carrying this T cell receptor beta chain was observed a single time. Germline V gives CDR1 ENHRY, CDR2 SYGVKD. V dropped 1 base and J dropped 4; count of bases not matched to a gene: 7. This CDR3 is built from 16 residues. Then a second PCR, running about 6 to 11 cycles, was carried out with a sample-barcoded 5' primer and a J-beta primer mix. Each CDR3 protein gets one entry after TCRdb re-called the 5' RACE reads with MiXCR. The sample holds over 600,000 distinct CDR3 sequences, just over 55% seen once. The data are from a study of blood T cells in healthy people across ages. The J gene is TRBJ2-3, the V gene TRBV10-3; 8 nucleotides agree with TRBD2. The TCR originated in a middle-aged man in good health. Sequenced: blood. This chain's CDR3 is CAISEFSGGSADTQYF. Here the CDR3 DNA reads TGTGCCATCAGTGAGTTTTCGGGAGGGTCCGCAGATACGCAGTATTTT.